The clone carrying this TCR beta chain was picked up a small number of times. Antigen: not known. This record belongs to a study of a mutant IDH1 vaccine in newly diagnosed glioma. At the level of the study: Week 47 marked visit V13, whereas week 35 marked visit V12.

Indicated time point: week 47, end of study. The content of each vaccine dose was 300 ug of mutant IDH1 20-mer peptide, and topical imiquimod accompanied it. The CDR3 has 13 residues. The germline V gene has CDR1 SGHNT and CDR2 YYREEE (reference sequence). Trimming pared 2 bases from V and 7 bases from J, leaving 12 bases between. Generated by immunoSEQ multiplex PCR, the TCRdb table keeps only in-frame clones and is missing some. The sample lists about 35,000 clones, around nine tenths occurring once. General study results and limits: Seemingly, top peripheral T cell clonotype changes bore no relation to pseudoprogression.

Sample: PBMCs, taken from a glioma patient whose treatment included an IDH1 peptide vaccine. The chain joins TRBV5-4 to TRBJ1-2; a weak D match, TRBD1 (6 bases). The clonotype originates from a woman in her 30s with glioma. The CDR3 DNA sequence: TGTGCCAGCAGCTTCACAGGGTACCCTGGCTACACCTTC. Protein product: CASSFTGYPGYTF.